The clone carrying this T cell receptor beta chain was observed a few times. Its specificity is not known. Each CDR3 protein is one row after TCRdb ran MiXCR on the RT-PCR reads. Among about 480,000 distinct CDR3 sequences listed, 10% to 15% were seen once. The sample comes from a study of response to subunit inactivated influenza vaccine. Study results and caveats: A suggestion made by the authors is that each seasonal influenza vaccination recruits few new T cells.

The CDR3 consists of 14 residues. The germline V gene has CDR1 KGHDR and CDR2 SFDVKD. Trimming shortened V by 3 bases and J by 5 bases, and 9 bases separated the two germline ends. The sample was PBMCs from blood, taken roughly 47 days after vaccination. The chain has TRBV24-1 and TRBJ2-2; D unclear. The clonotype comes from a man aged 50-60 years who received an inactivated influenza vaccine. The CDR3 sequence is CATSDAARTGELFF. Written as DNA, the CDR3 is TGTGCCACCAGTGATGCCGCCAGGACCGGGGAGCTGTTTTTT.